This TCR beta chain was profiled in a study of CD8+CD57+ T cells in acquired aplastic anemia. Turning to the study itself: Sorted cells (CD4+ and CD8+) yielded DNA amounts that averaged approximately 3.1 ug.

Study findings and constraints: Patients and controls shared 25 to 35 CD8+ CDR3 sequences, highly expressed in patients. In CD8+ cells, Simpson's diversity showed no significant difference between patients and controls.

Note on this clonotype: Its matching antigen is unknown.

This CDR3 is 14 amino acids long. Germline-derived CDR1 and CDR2 are ENHRY and SYGVKD. With 4 bases removed from V and 5 bases from J, the gap between germline ends came to 14 bases. It was genomic DNA that served as the template for profiling TCR beta VDJ and CDR3. Each CDR3 protein gets one entry after TCRdb re-called the reads with MiXCR. The sample lists about 190,000 distinct CDR3 sequences, around 59% occurring once. This clonotype originated in a human donor in good health, serving as a control. The V call is TRBV10-3, the J call TRBJ1-2, with a possible D match to TRBD1 (6 bases). Sequencing input: sorted CD4+, CD8+, or CD8+CD57+ T cells (not recorded which) from PBMCs. The CDR3 here is CAISAGSGAYGYTF. CDR3 DNA: TGTGCCATCAGTGCGGGGTCAGGGGCGTATGGCTACACCTTC.